This T cell receptor (beta chain) was observed in a study of T cells in localized non-small cell lung cancer. The protocol was immunoSEQ multiplex PCR, while the TCRdb copy is restricted to in-frame clones and leaves out a portion. The sample includes 25,000 to 40,000 clones, about four fifths of them seen just once. Germline V gene data show CDR1 as SSHAT and CDR2 as FNYEAQ (reference sequence). Trimming cost V 1 base and J 3 bases, with 12 bases left between them. This CDR3 is built from 15 residues. This chain connects TRBV7-7 to TRBJ2-5; D may be TRBD2 (6 bases). The source is an older male donor with stage III squamous cell lung carcinoma. Sequencing was performed on peripheral blood, taken before any cancer treatment. The CDR3: CASSLGQPGEETQYF. Written as DNA, the CDR3 is TGTGCCAGCAGCTTAGGGCAGCCGGGGGAAGAGACCCAGTACTTC.